These 25 T cell receptor beta chains originate from one sample sequenced in a study of blood T cell repertoires in COVID-19. Profiling relied on immunoSEQ multiplex PCR, and the TCRdb table lists in-frame clones only, not all of them. The sample yields 200,000 to 250,000 clones, around 91% seen once. The sample consisted of PBMCs or T cells enriched from blood (not recorded which). The receptors were gathered from a man aged 30 to 45 who had been exposed to COVID-19.

The chain joins TRBV5-1 to TRBJ2-3, with TRBD2 as a possible D gene (7 bases). This CDR3 comprises 15 residues. The V gene lost 3 bases and the J gene lost 3 bases, with 14 bases spanning the gap. CDR1 and CDR2 (germline): SGHRS, YFSETQ. CDR3 sequence (DNA): TGCGCCAGCAGCTACCGGGGGGCCGGAACAGATACGCAGTATTTT. Amino acids: CASSYRGAGTDTQYF.

The chain recombines TRBV4-1 with TRBJ2-5, with D perhaps TRBD1 (5 bases). This CDR3 is 12 amino acids long. V lost 8 bases and J 4 bases, leaving 11 bases between the germline ends. Germline CDR1 is MGHRA and CDR2 is YSYEKL. CDR3 sequence: CASQGRGETQYF. The CDR3 nucleotides are TGCGCCAGCCAGGGTCGAGGAGAGACCCAGTACTTC.

The V and J genes are TRBV25-1 and TRBJ2-1; TRBD2 matches 7 bases. CDR3 length: 14 residues. Germline-derived CDR1 and CDR2 are MGHDK and SYGVNS. Trimming at V came to 6 bases and at J to 0 bases, leaving 2 bases not matched to a gene. The CDR3 loop reads CASRGGGSYNEQFF. The CDR3 coding sequence is TGTGCCAGCAGGGGCGGGGGCTCCTACAATGAGCAGTTCTTC. The full variable domain, completed using reference TRBV25-1 and TRBJ2-1, is EADIYQTPRYLVIGTGKKITLECSQTMGHDKMYWYQQDPGMELHLIHYSYGVNSTEKGDLSSESTVSRIRTEHFPLTLESARPSHTSQYLCASRGGGSYNEQFFGPGTRLTVL.

This clone was seen ten or more times. J is TRBJ2-2 and V is TRBV19, with a tentative D call TRBD1 (5 bases). This CDR3 is built from 15 residues. V was clipped by 3 bases and J by 3 bases, with 11 bases between them. Germline-derived CDR1 and CDR2 are LNHDA and SQIVND (reference sequence). The CDR3 sequence is CASSIGRADTGELFF. The CDR3 coding sequence is TGTGCCAGTAGTATCGGCAGGGCCGACACCGGGGAGCTGTTTTTT.

CDR3 coding DNA: TGTGCCAGCAGTGGAGACACGGGAGACGAAAAACTGTTTTTT. This translates into CASSGDTGDEKLFF. This sequence joins TRBV2 and TRBJ1-4; D gene unclear. Germline values: CDR1 SNHLY, CDR2 FYNNEI. The ends were cut back, 4 bases at V and 8 bases at J, with 14 bases in the middle. The CDR3 spans 14 residues.

The chain recombines TRBV29-1 with TRBJ1-1; D uncertain. Germline V gives CDR1 SQVTM, CDR2 ANQGSEA. This CDR3 is built from 14 residues. Trimming left V 7 bases short and J 4 bases short, with 19 bases between. CDR3 region: CSAFRSPGSTEAFF. CDR3 bases: TGCAGCGCATTTAGATCCCCGGGAAGCACTGAAGCTTTCTTT.

This sequence joins TRBV9 and TRBJ1-2; 11 bases align to TRBD1. Looked up from germline, CDR1 is SGDLS and CDR2 is YYNGEE. The J segment lost 7 bases and the V segment lost 3 bases, leaving 5 bases of the junction unmatched. The CDR3 is 14 amino acids. The CDR3, as DNA: TGTGCCAGCAGCGGAGGACAGGGGGCGGTTGGCTACACCTTC. It encodes CASSGGQGAVGYTF.

This rearrangement joins TRBV2 to TRBJ1-5, with a possible D match to TRBD1 (5 bases). V lost 7 bases and J lost 4, with 11 bases in between. CDR3 length equals 13 residues. Germline V gene lookup returns CDR1 SNHLY and CDR2 FYNNEI. CDR3 in DNA: TGTGCCAGCACCGGGGGGAGTAATCAGCCCCAGCATTTT. It translates to CASTGGSNQPQHF.

The sample holds a few counts of this clone. The CDR3, as DNA: TGTGCCAGCAGCACCCAGGTCTTGGACGAGCAGTACTTC. It specifies CASSTQVLDEQYF. The gene calls are TRBV9 and TRBJ2-7; D gene ambiguous. Trimming shortened V by 4 bases and J by 5 bases, and 13 bases separated the two germline ends. CDR3 length: 13 amino acids. Germline V gives CDR1 SGDLS, CDR2 YYNGEE. Supplemented by reference TRBV9 and TRBJ2-7, the full variable domain reads DSGVTQTPKHLITATGQRVTLRCSPRSGDLSVYWYQQSLDQGLQFLIQYYNGEERAKGNILERFSAQQFPDLHSELNLSSLELGDSALYFCASSTQVLDEQYFGPGTRLTVT.

The chain recombines TRBV7-9 with TRBJ1-4, with D uncertain. The CDR3 consists of 12 residues. CDR1 is SEHNR, CDR2 FQNEAQ, per germline (reference sequence). Trimming pared 4 bases from V and 7 bases from J, leaving 7 bases between. The CDR3 protein is CASSSNSEKLFF. The CDR3 DNA reads TGTGCCAGCAGCTCCAATAGTGAAAAACTGTTTTTT.

The chain links TRBV10-1 to TRBJ2-2, with D perhaps matching TRBD2 (7 bases). Germline CDR1 and CDR2: WNHNN and SYGVQD (reference sequence). The CDR3 has 18 residues. The V gene lost 2 bases and the J gene lost 5 bases, with 21 bases spanning the gap. The CDR3 reads CASSEGHGGGSRTGELFF. The CDR3 nucleotides read TGCGCCAGCAGTGAGGGCCACGGCGGGGGCTCGAGGACCGGGGAGCTGTTTTTT.

The rearrangement joins TRBV7-8 to TRBJ1-4; 8 positions match TRBD1. CDR1 is SGHVS, CDR2 FQNEAQ, per germline. J was trimmed by 4 bases and V by 4 bases; bases with no gene match: 8. The CDR3 totals 16 residues. CDR3 DNA: TGTGCCAGCAGCTATATCGGGACAGGCGATAATGAAAAACTGTTTTTT. Translated, it gives CASSYIGTGDNEKLFF.

The chain carries TRBV5-4 and TRBJ2-3; 12 bases map to TRBD2. V dropped 4 bases and J dropped 1; count of bases not matched to a gene: 7. From germline, CDR1 is SGHNT and CDR2 YYREEE (reference sequence). This CDR3 spans 17 amino acids. This CDR3 reads CASSRLAGARGTDTQYF. The CDR3 nucleotides read TGTGCCAGCAGCCGACTAGCGGGGGCCCGGGGCACAGATACGCAGTATTTT.

V and J are TRBV4-1 and TRBJ2-2; D might be TRBD2 (6 bases). Germline V gene sequence: CDR1 MGHRA, CDR2 YSYEKL. V lost 3 bases and J lost 4, with 9 bases in between. This CDR3 has 14 amino acids. DNA of the CDR3: TGCGCCAGCAGCCAGGGACTTTCCACCGGGGAGCTGTTTTTT. The encoded protein is CASSQGLSTGELFF.

The rearrangement uses TRBV3-1 (or the pseudogene TRBV3-2) and TRBJ2-2, with a tentative D call TRBD2 (6 bases). This CDR3 is built from 16 residues. Germline CDR1 LGHDT, CDR2 YNNKEL (reference sequence). Between the trimmed V and J ends, which lost 3 bases and 2 bases, there was a span of 13 bases. The CDR3 DNA reads as TGTGCCAGCAGCCATGCCGGGACTGCCAACACCGGGGAGCTGTTTTTT. This translates into CASSHAGTANTGELFF.

The chain links TRBV18 to TRBJ2-7; 8 bases are shared with TRBD1. Per germline, CDR1 KGHSH and CDR2 LQKENI. CDR3 length equals 13 residues. J gave up 3 bases and V 4 bases, and 2 bases lay outside the gene matches. CDR3 sequence reads: CASSRGQDYEQYF. CDR3 nucleotides: TGTGCCAGCTCACGGGGACAGGACTACGAGCAGTACTTC. Variable domain in full (rest from reference TRBV18 and TRBJ2-7): NAGVMQNPRHLVRRRGQEARLRCSPMKGHSHVYWYRQLPEEGLKFMVYLQKENIIDESGMPKERFSAEFPKEGPSILRIQQVVRGDSAAYFCASSRGQDYEQYFGPGTRLTVT.

This clone was found a few times. The chain carries TRBV5-5 and TRBJ1-1, with D perhaps TRBD1 (5 bases). Germline V gene sequence: CDR1 SGHKS, CDR2 YYEKEE (reference sequence). The CDR3 is made up of 14 amino acids. V was clipped by 1 base and J by 6 bases, with 13 bases between them. CDR3 DNA sequence: TGTGCCAGCAGCTTGTCGGGCAGGGAGGCTGAAGCTTTCTTT. It specifies CASSLSGREAEAFF.

This CDR3 is CASSLFSGGEKGTQYF. The CDR3 DNA is TGTGCCAGCAGTTTGTTTAGCGGGGGGGAGAAAGGGACCCAGTACTTC. The J gene is TRBJ2-5, the V gene TRBV27; the match to TRBD2 covers 11 bases. V lost 3 bases and J lost 7; bases outside the gene matches: 10. The V gene's germline CDR1 is MNHEY and CDR2 SMNVEV (reference sequence). This CDR3 spans 16 amino acids.

This clone has just one count. The rearrangement uses TRBV2 and TRBJ1-2; D is undetermined. The CDR3 extends over 12 amino acids. CDR1 and CDR2 (germline): SNHLY, FYNNEI. V lost 5 bases and J lost 4, with 8 bases in between. The CDR3 DNA follows: TGTGCCAGCAGTCCGACAAGCTATGGCTACACCTTC. Its protein is CASSPTSYGYTF.

This clone occurred once. The V and J genes are TRBV19 and TRBJ2-7, with D possibly matching TRBD2 (5 bases). Germline V gene data show CDR1 as LNHDA and CDR2 as SQIVND (reference sequence). The V and J ends lost 3 bases and 3 bases respectively, with 12 bases between them. This CDR3 is 14 amino acids long. The CDR3: CASSIQQAGYEQYF. The CDR3 DNA is TGTGCCAGTAGTATTCAGCAGGCGGGCTACGAGCAGTACTTC.

CDR3 nucleotide sequence: TGTGCCAGCAGTGAAGCAGGCGCGGACGAGCAGTACTTC. This codes for CASSEAGADEQYF. The genes are TRBV6-1 and TRBJ2-7, with D uncertain. Trimming took 0 bases from V and 5 from J, leaving 8 bases between them. The germline gives CDR1 MNHNS, CDR2 SASEGT. The CDR3 consists of 13 residues.

The rearrangement links TRBV6-5 to TRBJ2-7, with TRBD1 as a possible D gene (5 bases). Germline CDR1 is MNHEY and CDR2 is SVGAGI. Trimming pared 0 bases from V and 2 bases from J, leaving 8 bases between. The CDR3 runs 14 residues. The CDR3 protein is CASSYSRTTYEQYF. The DNA for the CDR3 is TGTGCCAGCAGTTACTCCAGGACAACCTACGAGCAGTACTTC.

The genes are TRBV25-1 and TRBJ2-1, with 8 bases aligning to TRBD2. V dropped 4 bases and J dropped 4; count of bases not matched to a gene: 3. Germline CDR1 reads MGHDK; CDR2 reads SYGVNS. The length of the CDR3 is 14 residues. The CDR3: CASSGRGGYNEQFF. CDR3 nucleotide sequence: TGTGCCAGCAGTGGTCGGGGGGGTTACAATGAGCAGTTCTTC.

CDR3 bases: TGTGCCATCAGTGAGCCTGCAGGGGATGCAACTAATGAAAAACTGTTTTTT. Translating gives CAISEPAGDATNEKLFF. The chain combines TRBV10-3 with TRBJ1-4, with D tentatively TRBD1 (6 bases). The germline V gene encodes CDR1 ENHRY and CDR2 SYGVKD. This CDR3 region has 17 residues. Trimming removed 2 bases from V and 0 bases from J, with 13 bases in between.

The chain employs TRBV15 and TRBJ1-3; the D gene is possibly TRBD1 (5 bases). The CDR3 runs to 13 residues. Per the germline V gene, CDR1 is LNHNV and CDR2 is YYDKDF (reference sequence). Between the trimmed V and J ends, which lost 0 bases and 8 bases, there was a span of 8 bases. The CDR3 spells CATSRDWGDTIYF. CDR3 nucleotide sequence: TGTGCCACCAGCAGAGATTGGGGGGACACCATATATTTT.